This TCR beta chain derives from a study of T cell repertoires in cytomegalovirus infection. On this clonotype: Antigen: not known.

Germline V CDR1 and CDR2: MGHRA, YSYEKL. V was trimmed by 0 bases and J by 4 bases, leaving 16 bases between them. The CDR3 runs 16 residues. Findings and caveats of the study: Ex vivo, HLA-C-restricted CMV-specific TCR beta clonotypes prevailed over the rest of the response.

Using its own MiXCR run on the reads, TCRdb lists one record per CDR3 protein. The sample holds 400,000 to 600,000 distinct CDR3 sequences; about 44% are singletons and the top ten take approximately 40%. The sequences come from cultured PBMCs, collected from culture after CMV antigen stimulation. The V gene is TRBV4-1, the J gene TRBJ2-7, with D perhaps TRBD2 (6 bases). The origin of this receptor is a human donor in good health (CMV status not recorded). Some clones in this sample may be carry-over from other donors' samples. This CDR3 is CASSQDFRGAIYEQYF. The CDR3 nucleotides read TGCGCCAGCAGCCAAGATTTTCGCGGGGCGATATACGAGCAGTACTTC.